This TCR beta chain was documented in a study of cytotoxic CD8 clonotypes in ibrutinib-treated CLL. Study outcomes and limitations: Clonality increased at ibrutinib response and stayed stable in sustained remission. At progression, however, it fell back toward baseline.

In its sample, this clone was seen a few times. Antigen specificity is unknown. With cryopreserved PBMCs as the source, around 2 micrograms of genomic DNA went to TCR beta libraries. The germline V and J ends were trimmed by 3 bases and 11 bases, with 13 bases remaining between them. Per the germline V gene, CDR1 is SQVTM and CDR2 is ANQGSEA. This CDR3 is 11 amino acids long. Some clones are missing from TCRdb's copy, which holds only in-frame ones; the method was immunoSEQ multiplex PCR. The data contain 200,000 to 250,000 clones, roughly 77% of them seen just once; the ten biggest clones take up approximately 6.3%.

The sample consisted of PBMCs, taken after 12 months of ibrutinib treatment. The origin of this receptor is a human donor with chronic lymphocytic leukemia. The rearrangement links TRBV29-1 to TRBJ1-2; D unclear. CDR3 amino acids: CSVDSDTTYTF. CDR3 nucleotides: TGCAGCGTTGACTCGGATACCACTTACACCTTC.